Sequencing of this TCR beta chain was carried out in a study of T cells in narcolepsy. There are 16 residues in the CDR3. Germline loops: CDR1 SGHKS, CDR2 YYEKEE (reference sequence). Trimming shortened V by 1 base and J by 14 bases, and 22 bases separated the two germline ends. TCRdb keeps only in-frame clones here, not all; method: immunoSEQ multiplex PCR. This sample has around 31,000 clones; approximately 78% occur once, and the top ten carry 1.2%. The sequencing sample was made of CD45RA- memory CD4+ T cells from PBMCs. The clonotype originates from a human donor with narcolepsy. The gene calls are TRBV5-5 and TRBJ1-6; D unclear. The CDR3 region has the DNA TGTGCCAGCAGCTTGTTCCGAGGCAGGACCCTGGGGTCCCTCCACTTT. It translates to CASSLFRGRTLGSLHF.